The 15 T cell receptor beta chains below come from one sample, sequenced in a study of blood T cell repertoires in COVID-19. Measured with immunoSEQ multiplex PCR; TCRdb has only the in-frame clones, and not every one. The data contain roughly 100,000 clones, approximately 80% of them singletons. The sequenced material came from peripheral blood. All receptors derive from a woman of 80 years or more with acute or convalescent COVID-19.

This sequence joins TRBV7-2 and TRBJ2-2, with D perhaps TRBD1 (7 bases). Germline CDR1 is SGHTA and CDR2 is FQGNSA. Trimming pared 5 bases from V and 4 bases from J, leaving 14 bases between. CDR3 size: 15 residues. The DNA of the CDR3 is TGTGCCAGCAGCCCCCAGGGGGGTGGCACCGGGGAGCTGTTTTTT. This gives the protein CASSPQGGGTGELFF.

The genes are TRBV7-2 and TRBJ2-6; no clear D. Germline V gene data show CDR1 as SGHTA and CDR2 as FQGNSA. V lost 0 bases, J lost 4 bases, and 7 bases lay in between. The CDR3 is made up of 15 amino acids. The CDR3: CASSLAPQGANVLTF. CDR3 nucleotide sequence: TGTGCCAGCAGCTTAGCGCCACAGGGGGCCAACGTCCTGACTTTC.

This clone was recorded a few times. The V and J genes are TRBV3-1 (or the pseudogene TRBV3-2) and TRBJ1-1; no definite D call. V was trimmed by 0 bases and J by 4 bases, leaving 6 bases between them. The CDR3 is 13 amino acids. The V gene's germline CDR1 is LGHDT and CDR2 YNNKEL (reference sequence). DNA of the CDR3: TGTGCCAGCAGCCAAGATAGCGGCACTGAAGCTTTCTTT. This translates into CASSQDSGTEAFF.

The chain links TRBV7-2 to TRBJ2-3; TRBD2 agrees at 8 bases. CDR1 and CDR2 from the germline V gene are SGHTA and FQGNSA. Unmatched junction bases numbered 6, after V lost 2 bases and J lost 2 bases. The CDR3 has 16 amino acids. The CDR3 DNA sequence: TGTGCCAGCAGCTTACGGCTAGCGGGTTCCACAGATACGCAGTATTTT. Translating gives CASSLRLAGSTDTQYF.

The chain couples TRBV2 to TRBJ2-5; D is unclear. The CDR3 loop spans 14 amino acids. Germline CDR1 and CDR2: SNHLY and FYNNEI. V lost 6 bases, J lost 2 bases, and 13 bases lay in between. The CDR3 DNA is TGTGCCAGCAGCCAAGAGGTATTTCAAGAGACCCAGTACTTC. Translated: CASSQEVFQETQYF.

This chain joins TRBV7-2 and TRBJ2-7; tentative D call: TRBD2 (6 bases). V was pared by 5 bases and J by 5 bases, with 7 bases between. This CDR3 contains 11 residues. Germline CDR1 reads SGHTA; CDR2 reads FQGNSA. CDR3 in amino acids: CASSSGHEQYF. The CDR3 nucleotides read TGTGCCAGCAGCAGCGGGCACGAGCAGTACTTC. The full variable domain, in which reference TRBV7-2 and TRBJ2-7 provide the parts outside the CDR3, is GAGVSQSPSNKVTEKGKDVELRCDPISGHTALYWYRQSLGQGLEFLIYFQGNSAPDKSGLPSDRFSAERTGGSVSTLTIQRTQQEDSAVYLCASSSGHEQYFGPGTRLTVT.

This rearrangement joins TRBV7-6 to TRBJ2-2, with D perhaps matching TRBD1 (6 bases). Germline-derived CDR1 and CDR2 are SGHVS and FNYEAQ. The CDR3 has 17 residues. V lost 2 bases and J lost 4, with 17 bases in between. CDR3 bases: TGTGCCAGCAGCTTAAGTGCCTCAGGGGATGGCACCGGGGAGCTGTTTTTT. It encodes CASSLSASGDGTGELFF.

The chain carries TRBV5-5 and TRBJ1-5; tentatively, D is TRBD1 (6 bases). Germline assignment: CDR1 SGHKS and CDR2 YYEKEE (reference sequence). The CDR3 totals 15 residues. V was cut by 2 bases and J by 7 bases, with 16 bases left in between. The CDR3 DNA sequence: TGTGCCAGCAGCTTAGGGGGGGTCGCAGGGCAGCCCCAGCATTTT. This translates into CASSLGGVAGQPQHF.

CDR3 nucleotide sequence: TGTGCCATCAGTGGGCCAGGGTGGGATTCACCCCTCCACTTT. Protein product: CAISGPGWDSPLHF. The J gene is TRBJ1-6, the V gene TRBV10-3, with D possibly matching TRBD1 (5 bases). The V gene's germline CDR1 is ENHRY and CDR2 SYGVKD. This CDR3 has 14 residues. Deletions cut 4 bases from V and 8 bases from J, with 12 bases between.

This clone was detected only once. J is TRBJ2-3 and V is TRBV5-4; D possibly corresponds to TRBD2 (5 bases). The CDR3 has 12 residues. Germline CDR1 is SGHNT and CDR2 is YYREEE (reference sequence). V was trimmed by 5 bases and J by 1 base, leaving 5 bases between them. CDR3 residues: CASRRGTDTQYF. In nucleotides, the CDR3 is TGTGCCAGCAGGCGGGGCACAGATACGCAGTATTTT.

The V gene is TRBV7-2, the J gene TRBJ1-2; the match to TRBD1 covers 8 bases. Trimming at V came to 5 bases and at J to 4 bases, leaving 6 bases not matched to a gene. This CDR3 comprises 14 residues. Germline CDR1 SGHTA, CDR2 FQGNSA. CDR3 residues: CASSLDRGSYGYTF. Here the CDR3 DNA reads TGTGCCAGCAGCCTAGACAGGGGATCCTATGGCTACACCTTC.

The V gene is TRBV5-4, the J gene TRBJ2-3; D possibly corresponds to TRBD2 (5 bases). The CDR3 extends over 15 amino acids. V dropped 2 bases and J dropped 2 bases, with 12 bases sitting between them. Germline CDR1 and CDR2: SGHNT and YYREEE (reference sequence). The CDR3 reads CASSFRLANTDTQYF. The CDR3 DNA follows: TGTGCCAGCAGCTTTCGCCTAGCAAACACAGATACGCAGTATTTT.

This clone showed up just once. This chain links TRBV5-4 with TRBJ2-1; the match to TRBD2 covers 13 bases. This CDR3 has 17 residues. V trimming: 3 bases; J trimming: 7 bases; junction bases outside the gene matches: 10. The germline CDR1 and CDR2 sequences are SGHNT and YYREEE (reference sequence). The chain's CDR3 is CASSWGTGTSGINEQFF. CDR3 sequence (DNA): TGTGCCAGCAGCTGGGGGACCGGGACTAGCGGGATTAATGAGCAGTTCTTC. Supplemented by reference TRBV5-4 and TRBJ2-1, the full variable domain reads ETGVTQSPTHLIKTRGQQVTLRCSSQSGHNTVSWYQQALGQGPQFIFQYYREEENGRGNFPPRFSGLQFPNYSSELNVNALELDDSALYLCASSWGTGTSGINEQFFGPGTRLTVL.

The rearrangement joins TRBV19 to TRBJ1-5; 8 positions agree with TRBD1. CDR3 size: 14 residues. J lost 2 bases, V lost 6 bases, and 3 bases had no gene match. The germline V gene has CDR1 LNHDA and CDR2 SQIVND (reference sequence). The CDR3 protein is CASSRGQGNQPQHF. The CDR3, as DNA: TGTGCCAGTAGCAGGGGACAGGGCAATCAGCCCCAGCATTTT.

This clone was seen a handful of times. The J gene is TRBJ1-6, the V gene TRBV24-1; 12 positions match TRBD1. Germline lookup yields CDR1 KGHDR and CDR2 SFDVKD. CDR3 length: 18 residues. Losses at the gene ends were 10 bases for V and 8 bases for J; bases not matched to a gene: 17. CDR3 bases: TGTGCCACGCGCCGGGACAGGGGGCCCGGGGGATCCGATTCACCCCTCCACTTT. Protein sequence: CATRRDRGPGGSDSPLHF.